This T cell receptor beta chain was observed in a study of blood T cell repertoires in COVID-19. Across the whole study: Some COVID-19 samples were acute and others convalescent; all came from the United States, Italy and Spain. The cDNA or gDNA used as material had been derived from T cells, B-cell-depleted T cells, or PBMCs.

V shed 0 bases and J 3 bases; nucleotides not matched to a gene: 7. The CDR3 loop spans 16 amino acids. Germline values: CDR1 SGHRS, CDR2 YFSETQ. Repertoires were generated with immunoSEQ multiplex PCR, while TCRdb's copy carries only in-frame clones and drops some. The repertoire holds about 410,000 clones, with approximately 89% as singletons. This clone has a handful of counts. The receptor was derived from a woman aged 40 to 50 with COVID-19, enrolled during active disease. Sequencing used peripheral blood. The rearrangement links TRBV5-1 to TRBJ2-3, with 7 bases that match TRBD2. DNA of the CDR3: TGCGCCAGCAGCTTGGTTACTAGCGTGGGGACAGATACGCAGTATTTT. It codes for CASSLVTSVGTDTQYF.